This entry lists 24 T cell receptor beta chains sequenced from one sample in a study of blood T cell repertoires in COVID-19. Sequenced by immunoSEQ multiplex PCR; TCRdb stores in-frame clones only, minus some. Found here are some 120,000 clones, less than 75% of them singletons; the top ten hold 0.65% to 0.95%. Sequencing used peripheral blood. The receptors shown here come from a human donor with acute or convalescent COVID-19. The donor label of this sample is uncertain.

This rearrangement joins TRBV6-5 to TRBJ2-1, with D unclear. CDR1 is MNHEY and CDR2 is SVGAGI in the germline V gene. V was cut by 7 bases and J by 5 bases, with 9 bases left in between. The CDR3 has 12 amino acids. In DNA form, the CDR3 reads TGTGCCAGCATGACGGGTCACAATGAGCAGTTCTTC. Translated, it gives CASMTGHNEQFF.

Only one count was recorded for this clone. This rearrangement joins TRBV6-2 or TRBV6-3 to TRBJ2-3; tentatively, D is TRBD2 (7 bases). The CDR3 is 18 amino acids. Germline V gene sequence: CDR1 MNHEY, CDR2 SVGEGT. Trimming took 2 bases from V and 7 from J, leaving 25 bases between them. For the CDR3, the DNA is TGTGCCAGCAGTTACCCTAAGGGGGGGAACCCGCTGACGAATACGCAGTATTTT. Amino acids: CASSYPKGGNPLTNTQYF.

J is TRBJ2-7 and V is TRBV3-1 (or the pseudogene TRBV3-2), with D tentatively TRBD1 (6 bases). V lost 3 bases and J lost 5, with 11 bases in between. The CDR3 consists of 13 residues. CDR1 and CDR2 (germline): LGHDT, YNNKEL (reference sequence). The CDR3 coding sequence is TGTGCCAGCAGCCAGTCGACAGGTAACGAGCAGTACTTC. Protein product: CASSQSTGNEQYF.

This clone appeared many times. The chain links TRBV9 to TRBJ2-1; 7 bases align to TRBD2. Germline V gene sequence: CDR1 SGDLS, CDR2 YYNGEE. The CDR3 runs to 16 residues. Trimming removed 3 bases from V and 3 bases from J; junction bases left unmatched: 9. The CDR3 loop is CASSAGAGTLYNEQFF. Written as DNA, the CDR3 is TGTGCCAGCAGCGCGGGAGCGGGGACCCTCTACAATGAGCAGTTCTTC. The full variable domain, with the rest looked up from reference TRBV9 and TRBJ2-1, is DSGVTQTPKHLITATGQRVTLRCSPRSGDLSVYWYQQSLDQGLQFLIQYYNGEERAKGNILERFSAQQFPDLHSELNLSSLELGDSALYFCASSAGAGTLYNEQFFGPGTRLTVL.

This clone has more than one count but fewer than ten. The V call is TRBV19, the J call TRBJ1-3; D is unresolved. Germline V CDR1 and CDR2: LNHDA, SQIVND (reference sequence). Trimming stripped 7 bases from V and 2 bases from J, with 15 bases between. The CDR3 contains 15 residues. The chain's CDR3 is CASTITRNTGNTIYF. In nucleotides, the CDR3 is TGTGCCAGTACTATTACCAGGAATACTGGAAACACCATATATTTT.

The CDR3 spells CASSATSPDTQYF. In DNA, the CDR3 is TGTGCCAGCAGTGCGACTAGTCCAGATACGCAGTATTTT. The V gene is TRBV12-3 or TRBV12-4, the J gene TRBJ2-3, with TRBD2 as a possible D gene (6 bases). This CDR3 region has 13 residues. V lost 5 bases and J 4 bases, leaving 10 bases between the germline ends.

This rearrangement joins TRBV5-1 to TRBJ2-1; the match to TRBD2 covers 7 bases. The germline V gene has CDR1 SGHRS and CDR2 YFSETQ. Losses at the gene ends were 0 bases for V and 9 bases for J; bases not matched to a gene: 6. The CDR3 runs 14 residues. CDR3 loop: CASSLAGGEGEQFF. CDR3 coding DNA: TGCGCCAGCAGCTTGGCCGGCGGGGAGGGTGAGCAGTTCTTC.

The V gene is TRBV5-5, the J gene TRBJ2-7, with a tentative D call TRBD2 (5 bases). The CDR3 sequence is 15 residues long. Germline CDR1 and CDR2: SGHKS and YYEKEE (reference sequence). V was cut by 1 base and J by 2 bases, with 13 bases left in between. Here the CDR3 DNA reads TGTGCCAGCAGCTTGCTATCAGGACTTCCCTACGAGCAGTACGTC. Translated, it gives CASSLLSGLPYEQYV.

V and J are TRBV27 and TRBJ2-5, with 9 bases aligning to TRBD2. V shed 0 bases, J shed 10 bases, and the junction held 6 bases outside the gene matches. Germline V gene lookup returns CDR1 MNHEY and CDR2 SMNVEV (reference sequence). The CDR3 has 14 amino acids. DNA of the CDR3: TGTGCCAGCAGTTTATCTAGCGGGGGAGGAGACCAGTACTTC. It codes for CASSLSSGGGDQYF.

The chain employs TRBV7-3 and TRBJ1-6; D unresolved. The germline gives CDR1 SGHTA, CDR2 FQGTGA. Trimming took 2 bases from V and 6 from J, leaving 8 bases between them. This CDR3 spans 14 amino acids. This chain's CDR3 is CASSLVGFNSPLHF. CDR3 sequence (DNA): TGTGCCAGCAGCTTAGTTGGCTTTAATTCACCCCTCCACTTT.

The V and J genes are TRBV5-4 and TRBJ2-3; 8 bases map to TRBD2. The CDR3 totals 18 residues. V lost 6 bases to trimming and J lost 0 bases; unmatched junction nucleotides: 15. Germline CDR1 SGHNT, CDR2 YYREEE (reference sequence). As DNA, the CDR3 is TGTGCCAGCACTCCGTCGCGGGGGGCCCCCCGGAGCACAGATACGCAGTATTTT. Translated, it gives CASTPSRGAPRSTDTQYF. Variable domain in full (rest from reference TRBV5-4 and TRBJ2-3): ETGVTQSPTHLIKTRGQQVTLRCSSQSGHNTVSWYQQALGQGPQFIFQYYREEENGRGNFPPRFSGLQFPNYSSELNVNALELDDSALYLCASTPSRGAPRSTDTQYFGPGTRLTVL.

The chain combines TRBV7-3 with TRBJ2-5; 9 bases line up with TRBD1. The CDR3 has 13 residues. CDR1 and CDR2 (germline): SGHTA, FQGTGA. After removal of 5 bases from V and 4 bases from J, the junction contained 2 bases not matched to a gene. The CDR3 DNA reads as TGTGCCAGCAGCCGACAGGGGGGAGAGACCCAGTACTTC. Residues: CASSRQGGETQYF.

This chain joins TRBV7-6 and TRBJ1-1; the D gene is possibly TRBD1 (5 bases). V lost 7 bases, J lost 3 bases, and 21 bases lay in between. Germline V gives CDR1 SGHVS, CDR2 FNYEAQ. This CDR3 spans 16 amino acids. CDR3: CASTPSEGIIDTEAFF. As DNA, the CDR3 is TGTGCCAGCACCCCTTCGGAGGGGATCATAGACACTGAAGCTTTCTTT.

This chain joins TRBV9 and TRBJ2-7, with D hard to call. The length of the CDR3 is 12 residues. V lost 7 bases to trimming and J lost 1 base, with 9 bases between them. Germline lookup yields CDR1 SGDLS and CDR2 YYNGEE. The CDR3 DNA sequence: TGTGCCAGCCTCCAGGATTCCTACGAGCAGTACGTC. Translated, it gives CASLQDSYEQYV.

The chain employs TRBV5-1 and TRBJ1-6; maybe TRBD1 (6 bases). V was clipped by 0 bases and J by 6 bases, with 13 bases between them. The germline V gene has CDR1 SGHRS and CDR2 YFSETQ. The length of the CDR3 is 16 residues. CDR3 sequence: CASSLARNRANSPLHF. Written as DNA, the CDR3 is TGCGCCAGCAGCTTGGCCCGGAACAGGGCTAATTCACCCCTCCACTTT.

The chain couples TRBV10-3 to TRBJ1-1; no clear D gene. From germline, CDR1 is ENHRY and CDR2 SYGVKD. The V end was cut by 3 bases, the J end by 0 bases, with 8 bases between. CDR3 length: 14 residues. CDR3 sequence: CAISDVQVNTEAFF. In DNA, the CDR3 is TGTGCCATCAGTGACGTCCAGGTGAACACTGAAGCTTTCTTT.

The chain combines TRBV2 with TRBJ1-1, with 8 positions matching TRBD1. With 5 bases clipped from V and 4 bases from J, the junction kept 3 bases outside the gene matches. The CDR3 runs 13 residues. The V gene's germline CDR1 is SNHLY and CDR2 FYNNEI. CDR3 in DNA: TGTGCCAGCAGTCGGACAGGGAGCACTGAAGCTTTCTTT. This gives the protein CASSRTGSTEAFF.

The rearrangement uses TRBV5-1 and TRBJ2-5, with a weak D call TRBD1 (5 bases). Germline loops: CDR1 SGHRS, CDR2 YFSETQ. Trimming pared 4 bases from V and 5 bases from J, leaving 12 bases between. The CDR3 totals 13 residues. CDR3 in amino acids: CASSRGSPETQYF. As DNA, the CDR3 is TGCGCCAGCAGCAGGGGAAGTCCTGAGACCCAGTACTTC.

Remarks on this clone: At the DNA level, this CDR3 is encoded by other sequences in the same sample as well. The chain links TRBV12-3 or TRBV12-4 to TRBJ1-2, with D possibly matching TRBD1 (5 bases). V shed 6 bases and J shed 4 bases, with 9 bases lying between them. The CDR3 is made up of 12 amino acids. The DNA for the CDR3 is TGTGCCAGCAGACGAGACAGCTATGGCTACACCTTC. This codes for CASRRDSYGYTF.

For the CDR3, the DNA is TGTGCCAGCTCACCTATTCCAAGGACAGGGAACACTGAAGCTTTCTTT. Translating it yields CASSPIPRTGNTEAFF. The gene calls are TRBV18 and TRBJ1-1, with TRBD1 identical over 7 bases. In germline, CDR1 is KGHSH, CDR2 LQKENI. Trimming removed 3 bases from V and 1 base from J; junction bases left unmatched: 8. This CDR3 comprises 16 residues.

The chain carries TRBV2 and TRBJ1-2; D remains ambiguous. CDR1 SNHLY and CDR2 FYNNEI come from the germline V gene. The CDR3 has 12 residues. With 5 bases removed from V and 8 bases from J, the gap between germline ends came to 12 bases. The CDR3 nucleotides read TGTGCCAGCAGTCGGCGTGAGGGAGGCTACACCTTC. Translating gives CASSRREGGYTF.

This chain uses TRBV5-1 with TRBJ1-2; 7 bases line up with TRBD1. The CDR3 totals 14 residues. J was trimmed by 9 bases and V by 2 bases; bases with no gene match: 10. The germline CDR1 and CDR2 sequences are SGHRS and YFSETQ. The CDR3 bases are TGCGCCAGCAGCTTTGACAGACAGGGTGGTCGCTACACCTTC. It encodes CASSFDRQGGRYTF.

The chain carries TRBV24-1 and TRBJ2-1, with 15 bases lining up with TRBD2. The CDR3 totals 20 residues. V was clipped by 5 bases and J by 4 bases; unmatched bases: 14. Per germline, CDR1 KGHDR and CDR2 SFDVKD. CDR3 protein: CATSGADRTSGGASYNEQFF. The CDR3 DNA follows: TGTGCCACCAGTGGCGCGGACAGGACTAGCGGGGGGGCTTCGTACAATGAGCAGTTCTTC.

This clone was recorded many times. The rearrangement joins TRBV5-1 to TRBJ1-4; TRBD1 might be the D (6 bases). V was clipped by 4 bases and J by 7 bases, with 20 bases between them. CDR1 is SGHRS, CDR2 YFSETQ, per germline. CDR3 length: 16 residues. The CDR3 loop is CASSIQARGAGEKLFF. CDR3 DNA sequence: TGCGCCAGCAGCATCCAAGCACGGGGGGCAGGTGAAAAACTGTTTTTT.